This T cell receptor beta chain emerged from a study of T-cell reconstitution after alpha-beta-depleted transplantation in children. Points from the study as a whole: After one year, T-cell counts and TCRbeta diversity mostly came from new T cells.

The sample holds many counts of this clonotype. Its target is not known. TCRbeta library construction was performed incorporating unique molecular identifiers. A single record per CDR3 protein comes from TCRdb applying MiXCR to the PCR reads. The repertoire holds 4,000 to 4,500 distinct CDR3 sequences, with around 12% as singletons. V shed 0 bases, J shed 4 bases, and the junction held 14 bases outside the gene matches. This CDR3 contains 19 residues. In germline, CDR1 is MNHEY, CDR2 SVGEGT. The chain joins TRBV6-2 or TRBV6-3 to TRBJ2-3, with 9 bases identical to TRBD1. The sequence was obtained from a male patient between 2 and 9 years old who had a stem cell transplant for acute lymphoblastic leukemia, so the T cells may come from the graft donor. Material: PBMCs, mostly from graft donor cells, obtained 60 days after TCRalphabeta/CD19-depleted stem cell transplant. The CDR3 bases are TGTGCCAGCAGTTACTCCTCTCCGCCTACAGGGGGCATGCCAGATACGCAGTATTTT. Its protein is CASSYSSPPTGGMPDTQYF.